The rows below give T cell receptor beta chains drawn from one sample of a study of CD8 T cells in ankylosing spondylitis. TCRdb processed the 5' RACE reads anew with MiXCR; each CDR3 protein has one entry. The sample consists of fewer than 250,000 distinct CDR3 sequences, about a quarter of them appearing once. The sequenced sample was blood, either unsorted or a sorted T cell fraction (not recorded which). These receptors all stem from a male donor with ankylosing spondylitis or in good health (not recorded which). CDR3s include the opening cysteine and the closing phenylalanine or tryptophan. D genes are given only for firm matches. Size values are once, few and many counts, or a class for expanded clones, and some rows have none.

j_call	v_call	cdr3_length	d_call	clone_size	cdr3_nt	cdr3_aa
TRBJ1-6	TRBV13	15	-	few	TGTGCCAGCAGCTTGACTACAGGGTCAAGTTCACCCCTCCACTTT	CASSLTTGSSSPLHF
TRBJ2-1	TRBV5-5	15	-	many	TGTGCCAGCAGCGCCGGGCAGGGCTCCTACAATGAGCAGTTCTTC	CASSAGQGSYNEQFF
TRBJ2-2	TRBV6-2/TRBV6-3	16	TRBD1	many	TGTGCCAGCAAACCATCCGGGACAGGGGGTTCCGGGGAGCTGTTTTTT	CASKPSGTGGSGELFF
TRBJ1-2	TRBV20-1	13	TRBD1	-	TGCAGTGCTAGCCCCGGACAGGGGAAGAGCTACACCTTC	CSASPGQGKSYTF
TRBJ2-3	TRBV29-1	12	-	few	TGCAGCGTTGTCGGGAGCACAGATACGCAGTATTTT	CSVVGSTDTQYF
TRBJ2-1	TRBV12-3/TRBV12-4	17	TRBD1	-	TGTGCCAGCAAACTGGGACAGGCTGGGTCATCCTACAATGAGCAGTTCTTC	CASKLGQAGSSYNEQFF
TRBJ1-1	TRBV6-1	13	-	many	TGTGCCAGCAGTAAGACAGGGAACACTGAAGCTTTCTTT	CASSKTGNTEAFF
TRBJ2-5	TRBV7-2	13	TRBD2	-	TGTGCCAGCAGCCGGGGGGGGGAGGAGACCCAGTACTTC	CASSRGGEETQYF
TRBJ2-1	TRBV10-3	12	-	many	TGTGCCATCAGTTCCCGGGAGAATGAGCAGTTCTTC	CAISSRENEQFF
TRBJ2-7	TRBV3-1	11	-	once	TGTGCCAGCAGCCAAAGCGGCGAGCAGTACTTC	CASSQSGEQYF
TRBJ2-5	TRBV6-1	16	TRBD2	once	TGTGCCAGCAGTGAATGGTTAGCGGGTCGACAAGAGACCCAGTACTTC	CASSEWLAGRQETQYF
TRBJ2-3	TRBV6-5	15	-	many	TGTGCCAGCAGTATACCCCTAGGACCAGGGGATACGCAGTATTTT	CASSIPLGPGDTQYF
TRBJ2-1	TRBV20-1	10	TRBD2	few	TGCAGTGCTGGGACTAGTGAGAAGATCTTC	CSAGTSEKIF
TRBJ2-1	TRBV27	16	TRBD2	-	TGTGCCAGCAGTTCAATTGGGATGGGAGGGCCCCATAAGCAGTTCTTC	CASSSIGMGGPHKQFF
TRBJ2-7	TRBV29-1	12	TRBD2	-	TGCAGCGTCGGGACTAGTTACTACGAGCAGTACTTC	CSVGTSYYEQYF
TRBJ2-1	TRBV12-3/TRBV12-4	13	-	many	TGCGCCAGCAGCTTGTCAGGGTACAATGAGCAGTTCTTC	CASSLSGYNEQFF
TRBJ1-5	TRBV20-1	15	-	-	TGCAGTGCTAGACCCCTGGAACGTCGGGCAGGGCCCCAGCATTTT	CSARPLERRAGPQHF
TRBJ1-5	TRBV6-1	15	-	few	TGTGCCAGCAGTCCAGACGGCAGGGGAAATCAGCCCCAGCATTTT	CASSPDGRGNQPQHF
TRBJ1-4	TRBV4-2	14	-	many	TGTGCCAGCAGCCAGGCGAGGGAAAATGAAAAACTGTTTTTT	CASSQARENEKLFF
TRBJ2-7	TRBV5-1	11	-	many	TGCGCCAGCAGCGCCCAATACGAGCAGTACTTC	CASSAQYEQYF
TRBJ2-7	TRBV11-2	16	-	many	TGTGCCAGCAGCTTAGGGGGATCGACAGGAAGATGGGAGCAGTACTTC	CASSLGGSTGRWEQYF
TRBJ1-1	TRBV11-2	17	-	-	TGTGCCAGCAGCTCAAGGACAGCCGACCTCTTGGGCACTGAAGCTTTCTTT	CASSSRTADLLGTEAFF
TRBJ2-5	TRBV10-3	12	TRBD2	-	TGTGCCATCGGGACTAGCGCGGAGACCCAGTACTTC	CAIGTSAETQYF
TRBJ2-7	TRBV5-8	14	TRBD2	many	TGTGCCAGCAGCTTACTAGCGGGATCCTACGAGCAGTACTTC	CASSLLAGSYEQYF
TRBJ2-7	TRBV7-2	14	TRBD2	-	TGTGCCAGCAGCCCGGGACTAGGGTCCTACGAGCAGTACTTC	CASSPGLGSYEQYF
TRBJ2-3	TRBV6-1	16	TRBD2	-	TGTGCCAGCAGTGAAGTAGCGGGAGGGCCTCCGGATACGCAGTATTTT	CASSEVAGGPPDTQYF
TRBJ2-3	TRBV20-1	18	TRBD2	few	TGCAGTGCTAGAGATCTGGGGGGTAGCGGGAGAAGTGGAGATACGCAGTATTTT	CSARDLGGSGRSGDTQYF
TRBJ2-2	TRBV20-1	13	-	-	TGCAGTGCTCCCGGGACCTCCACCGGGGAGCTGTTTTTT	CSAPGTSTGELFF
TRBJ2-1	TRBV5-1	15	-	many	TGCGCCAGCAGCTTGGCAGGGGGGTCTCCCAATGAGCAGTTCTTC	CASSLAGGSPNEQFF